Detailed here is one TCR beta chain. Its matching antigen is unknown. CDR1 is SQVTM, CDR2 ANQGSEA, per germline. The ends were cut back, 3 bases at V and 7 bases at J, with 22 bases in the middle. The CDR3 is 16 residues long. The data derive from a study of cytomegalovirus exposure and HLA in healthy donors. The PCR ran on 60 Vbeta and 13 Jbeta primers. Original analysis: Later work found tens of millions of unique TCR beta chains, with about 10 million shared. TCRdb's table, derived via immunoSEQ multiplex PCR, lists solely in-frame clones and lacks some. The V and J calls and clone size come from that table; D and trimming were worked out from the DNA. The repertoire has more than 150,000 clones, 75% to 90% of them found once; the top ten carry 0.8%. The study, taken as a whole, reports: Clonal expansion was found to be greater in HLA-associated TCR beta chains than in equally common others in a later analysis.

The chain employs TRBV29-1 and TRBJ2-1; no reliable D call. The TCR comes from a woman younger than 35 in good health and CMV-seronegative. Material for sequencing was PBMCs. The CDR3 loop reads CSVEGEVEQIQNEQFF. CDR3 DNA: TGCAGCGTTGAGGGCGAAGTTGAGCAGATCCAGAATGAGCAGTTCTTC.